These T cell receptor beta chains were read from a single sample in a study of Graves' ophthalmopathy and Graves' hyperthyroidism. TCRdb processed the multiplex PCR reads anew with MiXCR; each CDR3 protein has one entry. Among approximately 700,000 distinct CDR3 sequences, around 40% were seen once, and the ten largest hold 40% to 55%. Material: peripheral blood. These receptor sequences come from an adult man with Graves' ophthalmopathy. Both conserved end residues are part of each CDR3. The D gene is left open where the match is weak. The size of a clone is reported for some rows only, either as once, few or many, or as a class for expanded clones.

>TRBJ1-6|TRBD1|TRBV9|NA
CASSETGKNSPLHF
TGTGCCAGCAGCGAGACAGGGAAGAATTCACCCCTCCACTTT
>TRBJ1-1|TRBD1|TRBV4-1|few
CASSQDRGGKNTEAFF
TGCGCCAGCAGCCAGGACAGGGGAGGTAAAAACACTGAAGCTTTCTTT
>TRBJ2-7|NA|TRBV7-2|few
CASSSEVADYEQYF
TGTGCCAGCAGTTCAGAAGTAGCAGATTACGAGCAGTACTTC
>TRBJ2-5|NA|TRBV12-3/TRBV12-4|many
CASSLAQGTETQYF
TGTGCCAGCAGTTTAGCGCAGGGAACAGAGACCCAGTACTTC
>TRBJ1-4|NA|TRBV20-1|NA
CSAISPRRGPNEKLFF
TGCAGTGCTATATCCCCACGGAGAGGCCCTAATGAAAAACTGTTTTTT
>TRBJ2-5|TRBD1|TRBV29-1|NA
CSAIGTGEQTQYF
TGCAGCGCCATAGGGACAGGGGAACAGACCCAGTACTTC
>TRBJ1-1|NA|TRBV20-1|NA
CSARSQPMNTEAFF
TGCAGTGCTAGGTCGCAGCCGATGAACACTGAAGCTTTCTTT
>TRBJ2-7|NA|TRBV7-9|NA
CASRTAGHGEQYF
TGTGCCAGCAGGACCGCAGGGCACGGCGAGCAGTACTTC
>TRBJ1-2|NA|TRBV10-3|NA
CAIRATTASYGYTF
TGTGCCATCAGAGCGACAACTGCTTCCTATGGCTACACCTTC
>TRBJ2-7|TRBD1|TRBV5-1|NA
CASSARRQGSYEQYF
TGCGCCAGCAGTGCTCGAAGACAGGGAAGCTACGAGCAGTACTTC
>TRBJ1-4|NA|TRBV12-3/TRBV12-4|few
CASSFILEKLFF
TGTGCCAGCAGTTTCATTTTAGAAAAACTGTTTTTT
>TRBJ1-2|NA|TRBV20-1|NA
CSAGRAQNLYGYTF
TGCAGTGCGGGCCGGGCCCAGAATTTATATGGCTACACCTTC
>TRBJ2-7|NA|TRBV10-1|few
CASSEARHPYEQYF
TGCGCCAGCAGTGAGGCGAGGCACCCCTACGAGCAGTACTTC
>TRBJ2-7|NA|TRBV2|NA
CASSRRTEPAYEQYF
TGCGCCAGCAGCCGCCGGACGGAACCAGCCTACGAGCAGTACTTC
>TRBJ1-5|NA|TRBV19|many
CASSSRVDQPQHF
TGTGCCAGTAGTTCCAGGGTGGATCAGCCCCAGCATTTT
>TRBJ1-3|TRBD1|TRBV7-9|NA
CASSLGTGEANTIYF
TGTGCCAGCAGCTTAGGGACAGGGGAGGCGAACACCATATATTTT
>TRBJ2-5|TRBD1|TRBV11-2|NA
CASSLGTGPHQKTQYF
TGTGCCAGCAGCTTAGGGACAGGGCCTCACCAAAAGACCCAGTACTTC
>TRBJ1-1|TRBD1|TRBV11-2|few
CASSGQQGAGVEAFF
TGTGCCAGCAGCGGACAACAGGGGGCAGGCGTAGAAGCTTTCTTT
>TRBJ2-5|TRBD1|TRBV2|NA
CASSQDRGRATQYF
TGTGCCAGCAGTCAAGACAGGGGGCGGGCGACCCAGTACTTC
>TRBJ1-1|TRBD1|TRBV20-1|NA
CSAAGTGGVTEAFF
TGCAGTGCTGCAGGGACAGGGGGGGTCACTGAAGCTTTCTTT
>TRBJ1-2|TRBD1|TRBV15|NA
CATSAGTADYGYTF
TGTGCCACCAGCGCAGGGACAGCGGACTATGGCTACACCTTC
>TRBJ2-7|TRBD1|TRBV5-1|NA
CASSETTDRASEQYF
TGCGCCAGCAGTGAGACAACAGACAGGGCGTCCGAGCAGTACTTC
>TRBJ2-7|NA|TRBV7-9|many
CASSLRTDEQYF
TGTGCCAGCAGCTTACGGACCGACGAGCAGTACTTC
>TRBJ2-5|TRBD2|TRBV9|NA
CASSQEGSGEETQYF
TGTGCCAGCAGCCAAGAGGGTAGCGGGGAAGAGACCCAGTACTTC
>TRBJ1-2|TRBD1|TRBV29-1|NA
CSSTGDGYTF
TGCAGCTCGACAGGGGATGGCTACACCTTC
>TRBJ1-1|NA|TRBV2|NA
CASGRTSGTEAFF
TGTGCCAGCGGTAGGACTAGCGGGACTGAAGCTTTCTTT
>TRBJ1-1|NA|TRBV11-2|NA
CASTVAGSTEAFF
TGTGCCAGCACCGTTGCGGGTAGCACTGAAGCTTTCTTT
>TRBJ1-1|NA|TRBV25-1|few
CASSSNRGAFF
TGTGCCAGCAGTTCAAATCGGGGAGCTTTCTTT